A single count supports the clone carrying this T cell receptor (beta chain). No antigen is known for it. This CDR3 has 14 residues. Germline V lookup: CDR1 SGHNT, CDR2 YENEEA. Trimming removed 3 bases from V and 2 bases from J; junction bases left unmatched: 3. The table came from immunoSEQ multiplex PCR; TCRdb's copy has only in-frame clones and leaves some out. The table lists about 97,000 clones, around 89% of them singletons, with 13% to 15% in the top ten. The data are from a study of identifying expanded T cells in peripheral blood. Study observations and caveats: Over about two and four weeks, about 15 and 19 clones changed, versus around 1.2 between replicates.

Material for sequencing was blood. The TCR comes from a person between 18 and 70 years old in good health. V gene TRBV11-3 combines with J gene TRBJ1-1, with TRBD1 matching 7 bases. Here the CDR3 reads CASSFTGVNTEAFF. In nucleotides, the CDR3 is TGTGCCAGCAGCTTTACAGGGGTCAACACTGAAGCTTTCTTT. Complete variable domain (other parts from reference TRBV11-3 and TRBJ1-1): EAGVVQSPRYKIIEKKQPVAFWCNPISGHNTLYWYLQNLGQGPELLIRYENEEAVDDSQLPKDRFSAERLKGVDSTLKIQPAELGDSAVYLCASSFTGVNTEAFFGQGTRLTVV.